The 7 T cell receptor beta chains presented below share a single source sample, sequenced in a study of blood T cell repertoires in COVID-19. Sequencing used immunoSEQ multiplex PCR; TCRdb keeps in-frame clones, though not all of them. The table lists 77,000 or so clones, around nine tenths of them singletons. The sample was peripheral blood. The receptors derive from a man aged 50-59 years with active COVID-19.

DNA for the CDR3: TGTGCCAGCAGCCAATCAGCGGGGGCCACAGATACGCAGTATTTT. Its protein product is CASSQSAGATDTQYF. The chain uses TRBV5-6 and TRBJ2-3, with 8 bases lining up with TRBD2. After removal of 4 bases from V and 2 bases from J, the junction contained 6 bases not matched to a gene. Looked up from germline, CDR1 is SGHDT and CDR2 is YYEEEE. This CDR3 has 15 amino acids.

The chain combines TRBV11-2 with TRBJ1-6, with TRBD1 as a possible D gene (6 bases). V lost 5 bases to trimming and J lost 10 bases, with 9 bases between them. The CDR3 has 12 amino acids. Germline values: CDR1 SGHAT, CDR2 FQNNGV. CDR3 sequence: CASSPQGSPLHF. The CDR3 DNA reads as TGTGCCAGCAGCCCCCAGGGGTCACCCCTCCACTTT.

The CDR3 DNA reads TGTGCCAGCAGCCCGGGGGGGACCGTCATGAACACTGAAGCTTTCTTT. This gives the protein CASSPGGTVMNTEAFF. The rearrangement links TRBV7-3 to TRBJ1-1; D perhaps matches TRBD1 (5 bases). Germline V lookup: CDR1 SGHTA, CDR2 FQGTGA. The V end lost 5 bases, the J end lost 0 bases, and 16 bases lay between the germline ends. This CDR3 spans 16 amino acids.

V usage is TRBV3-1 (or the pseudogene TRBV3-2) and J usage is TRBJ1-3, with D possibly matching TRBD1 (6 bases). The germline gives CDR1 LGHDT, CDR2 YNNKEL (reference sequence). V shed 9 bases and J shed 3 bases, with 6 bases lying between them. The CDR3 has 11 amino acids. The CDR3 is CARQGGNTIYF. CDR3 nucleotide sequence: TGTGCCAGACAGGGTGGAAACACCATATATTTT.

The chain links TRBV27 to TRBJ2-1; the match to TRBD1 covers 8 bases. CDR1 is MNHEY and CDR2 is SMNVEV in the germline V gene (reference sequence). CDR3 length: 20 residues. J lost 2 bases, V lost 0 bases, and 15 bases had no gene match. CDR3 sequence: CASSLSRDRRVDGAYNEQFF. CDR3 bases: TGTGCCAGCAGTTTATCGCGGGACAGGAGAGTCGATGGCGCCTACAATGAGCAGTTCTTC.

The chain recombines TRBV10-3 with TRBJ2-4; TRBD1 matches at 7 bases. The CDR3 covers 15 residues. The V and J ends lost 0 bases and 8 bases, in that order; junction bases with no gene match: 7. Germline assignment: CDR1 ENHRY and CDR2 SYGVKD. The CDR3 DNA sequence: TGTGCCATCAGTGAGTCGCGAGGGGGCTTTGACATTCAGTACTTC. Its protein product is CAISESRGGFDIQYF.

This chain uses TRBV9 with TRBJ2-7; D may be TRBD1 (6 bases). CDR3 length equals 15 residues. Trimming took off 0 bases at V and 0 bases at J, with 10 bases between the two ends. Germline loops: CDR1 SGDLS, CDR2 YYNGEE. Here the CDR3 reads CASSVAAGVSYEQYF. The CDR3 DNA reads as TGTGCCAGCAGCGTAGCGGCAGGGGTCTCCTACGAGCAGTACTTC.